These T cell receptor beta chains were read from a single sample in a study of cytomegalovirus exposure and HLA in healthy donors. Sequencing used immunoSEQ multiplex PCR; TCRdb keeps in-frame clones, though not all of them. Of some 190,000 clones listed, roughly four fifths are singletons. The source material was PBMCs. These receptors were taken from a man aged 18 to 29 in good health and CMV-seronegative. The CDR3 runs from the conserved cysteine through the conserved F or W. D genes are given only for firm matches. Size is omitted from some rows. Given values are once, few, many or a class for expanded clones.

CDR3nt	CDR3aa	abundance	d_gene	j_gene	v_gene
TGTGCCAGTAGTACTCGGGTCGGGGGGGAGCTGTTTTTT	CASSTRVGGELFF	-	-	TRBJ2-2	TRBV19
TGTGCCAGCAGTGGACCAACCCGCGGGGCCTGGGGCTACACCTTC	CASSGPTRGAWGYTF	-	-	TRBJ1-2	TRBV2
TGTGCCAGCAGTGCGGGGGGCTCCTACAATGAGCAGTTCTTC	CASSAGGSYNEQFF	-	TRBD2	TRBJ2-1	TRBV6-4
TGTGCCAGCAGTTTGGGCGGGAGTAACGGTGAGCAGTTCTTC	CASSLGGSNGEQFF	-	TRBD2	TRBJ2-1	TRBV28
TGTGCCAGCAGTTTTTTGCGGGGAATCTCCTACAATGAGCAGTTCTTC	CASSFLRGISYNEQFF	-	-	TRBJ2-1	TRBV27
TGTGCCAGCAGCGTAGGTGGAGGGGGCATCAAGACCCAGTACTTC	CASSVGGGGIKTQYF	-	-	TRBJ2-5	TRBV9
TGTGCCAGCAGCCAAGATGAGGTAGCACGGTATGAGCAGTACTTC	CASSQDEVARYEQYF	-	-	TRBJ2-7	TRBV4-2
TGTGCCAGCCAGATAACCGGGACAGGGATTTACGAGCAGTACTTC	CASQITGTGIYEQYF	few	TRBD1	TRBJ2-7	TRBV27
TGTGCCAGCAGCTTCCACCGGGGGGCCGGTCGCGAGCAGTACTTC	CASSFHRGAGREQYF	-	-	TRBJ2-7	TRBV5-8
TGTGCCACCCAGGGGGGCATTGTCTATGGCTACACCTTC	CATQGGIVYGYTF	-	TRBD1	TRBJ1-2	TRBV9
TGTGCCAGCAGTGAAGACAGAACCAATGAGCAGTTCTTC	CASSEDRTNEQFF	few	-	TRBJ2-1	TRBV2
TGTGCCAGCAGTGAATATGGTCGCAGGGACTGGACTTCACCCCTCCACTTT	CASSEYGRRDWTSPLHF	few	-	TRBJ1-6	TRBV6-1
TGTGCCAGCAGTCTGGGACAGGGAAGCGAGCAGTACTTC	CASSLGQGSEQYF	-	TRBD1	TRBJ2-7	TRBV27
TGTGCCATCAGTGAGTCGAGGACAGGGATGGGGAATCAGCCCCAGCATTTT	CAISESRTGMGNQPQHF	-	TRBD1	TRBJ1-5	TRBV10-3
TGCAGCGTCCCTCCGGAGAATGAGCAGTTCTTC	CSVPPENEQFF	-	-	TRBJ2-1	TRBV29-1
TGTGCCAGCTCACCATACGGGAGAGCCAAAAACATTCAGTACTTC	CASSPYGRAKNIQYF	-	-	TRBJ2-4	TRBV18
TGTGCCAGCACTCCCAGAAGCTCCTACAATGAGCAGTTCTTC	CASTPRSSYNEQFF	-	-	TRBJ2-1	TRBV27
TGTGCCAGCAGTTTAAATGTGGCAGGGTACAATGAGCAGTTCTTC	CASSLNVAGYNEQFF	few	-	TRBJ2-1	TRBV28
TGTGCCAGCAGCCACCGGGGACTGGACTCCTACAATGAGCAGTTCTTC	CASSHRGLDSYNEQFF	once	-	TRBJ2-1	TRBV14
TGTGCCAGCAGCGTAGGGGGCTCCATGGGGGGAGATACGCAGTATTTT	CASSVGGSMGGDTQYF	few	-	TRBJ2-3	TRBV9
TGTGCCAGCAGCCAAGATTGGACAGGGGTTTTGGGGAGCGCCGGGGAGCTGTTTTTT	CASSQDWTGVLGSAGELFF	-	TRBD1	TRBJ2-2	TRBV4-2
TGTGCCAGCAGCTTAGAAGGCGGGGGGTCCTACGAGCAGTACTTC	CASSLEGGGSYEQYF	few	TRBD2	TRBJ2-7	TRBV11-2
TGTGCCAGCAGCTTGGAGGCGGAGTATGGCTACACCTTC	CASSLEAEYGYTF	-	-	TRBJ1-2	TRBV7-9
TGTGCCAGCAGCAGTCGCGGGAGGGCCTACGAGCAGTACTTC	CASSSRGRAYEQYF	few	TRBD2	TRBJ2-7	TRBV9
TGTGCCAGCACCCTACGGGACTCGGCGGCTTTCTTT	CASTLRDSAAFF	few	-	TRBJ1-1	TRBV6-1
TGTGCCAGCAGCTTCGGACAGGGCAATCAGCCCCAGCATTTT	CASSFGQGNQPQHF	-	TRBD1	TRBJ1-5	TRBV11-2